This T cell receptor beta chain was recorded in a study of cytomegalovirus exposure and HLA in healthy donors. Study at large: Previous work identified roughly 110 million unique TCR beta sequences from about 200 million T cells.

Germline CDR1 SGHAT, CDR2 FQNNGV. The V gene end was trimmed by 6 bases and the J gene end by 4 bases; junction bases not matched to a gene: 9. The CDR3 extends over 15 amino acids. The PCR ran on 60 Vbeta and 13 Jbeta primers. TCRdb's table, derived via immunoSEQ multiplex PCR, lists solely in-frame clones and lacks some. Of 180,000 or so clones listed, over 60% are singletons. The gene calls are TRBV11-2 and TRBJ1-1; the match to TRBD1 covers 9 bases. The sample comprised PBMCs. The sequence derives from a man aged 35 to 55 in good health and CMV-seropositive. Written as DNA, the CDR3 is TGTGCCAGCAGTCTAGTGCAGACAGGGGGCACTGAAGCTTTCTTT. The encoded protein is CASSLVQTGGTEAFF.